This T cell receptor (beta chain) is drawn from a study of T cells in Graves' hyperthyroidism and ophthalmopathy. The study, taken as a whole, reports: Before onset, ophthalmopathy was predicted by the model a median approximately 6.7 months earlier.

V was clipped by 0 bases and J by 8 bases, with 11 bases between them. The length of the CDR3 is 15 residues. CDR1 is LGHDT, CDR2 YNNKEL, per germline (reference sequence). Ophthalmopathy cases met thresholds of Clinical Activity Score at least 3, NOSPECS grade at least 4 and duration under 3 months. The sample holds many counts of this clonotype. Its specificity is unknown. RNA transcripts were the template for amplifying TCR beta CDR3 regions. Using the HTBI primer set, a first-round RT-PCR was run on the TCR CDR3. TCRdb ran MiXCR on the multiplex PCR reads and lists one entry per CDR3 protein. The profile shows hundreds of thousands of distinct CDR3 sequences, about 14% of them singletons.

V is TRBV3-1 and J is TRBJ2-6; unclear D gene. This TCR came from a woman between 50 and 59 years old with Graves' ophthalmopathy. Sample: blood. In DNA, the CDR3 is TGTGCCAGCAGCCAAGATGGCCCAGGCTCCAACGTCCTGACTTTC. Protein product: CASSQDGPGSNVLTF.